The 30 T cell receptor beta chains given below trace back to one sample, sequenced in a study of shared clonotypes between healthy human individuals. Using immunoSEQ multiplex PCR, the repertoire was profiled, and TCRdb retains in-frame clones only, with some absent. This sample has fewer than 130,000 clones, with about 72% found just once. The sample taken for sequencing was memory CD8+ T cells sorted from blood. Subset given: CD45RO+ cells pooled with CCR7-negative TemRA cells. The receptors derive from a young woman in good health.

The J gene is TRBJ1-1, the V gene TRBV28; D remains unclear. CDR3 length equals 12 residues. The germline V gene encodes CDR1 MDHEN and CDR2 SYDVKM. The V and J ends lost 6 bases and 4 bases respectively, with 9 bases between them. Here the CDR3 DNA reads TGTGCCAGCAGCCAATGGTCCACTGAAGCTTTCTTT. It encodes CASSQWSTEAFF.

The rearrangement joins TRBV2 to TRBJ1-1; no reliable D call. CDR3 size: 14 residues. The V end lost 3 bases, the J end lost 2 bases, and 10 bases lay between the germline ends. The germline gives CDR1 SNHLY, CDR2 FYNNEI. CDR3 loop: CASSEFPLNTEAFF. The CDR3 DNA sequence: TGTGCCAGCAGTGAGTTCCCCCTAAACACTGAAGCTTTCTTT.

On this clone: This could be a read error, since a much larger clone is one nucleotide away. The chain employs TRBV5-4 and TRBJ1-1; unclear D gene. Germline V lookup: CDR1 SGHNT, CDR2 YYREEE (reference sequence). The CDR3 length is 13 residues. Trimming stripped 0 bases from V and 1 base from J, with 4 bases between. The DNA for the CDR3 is TGTGCCAGCAGCTTGGGGGGGAACACTGAAGCTTTCTTT. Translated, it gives CASSLGGNTEAFF.

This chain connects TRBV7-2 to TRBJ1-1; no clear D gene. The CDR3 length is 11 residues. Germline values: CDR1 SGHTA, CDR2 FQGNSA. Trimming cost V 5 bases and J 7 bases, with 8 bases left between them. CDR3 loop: CASSPFREAFF. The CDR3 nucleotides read TGTGCCAGCAGCCCGTTCCGTGAAGCTTTCTTT.

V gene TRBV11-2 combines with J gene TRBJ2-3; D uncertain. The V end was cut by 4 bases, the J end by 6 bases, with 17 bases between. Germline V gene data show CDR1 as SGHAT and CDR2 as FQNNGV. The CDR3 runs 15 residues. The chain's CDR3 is CASSWHPGLSDTQYF. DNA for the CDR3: TGTGCCAGCAGCTGGCACCCGGGCCTCTCCGATACGCAGTATTTT.

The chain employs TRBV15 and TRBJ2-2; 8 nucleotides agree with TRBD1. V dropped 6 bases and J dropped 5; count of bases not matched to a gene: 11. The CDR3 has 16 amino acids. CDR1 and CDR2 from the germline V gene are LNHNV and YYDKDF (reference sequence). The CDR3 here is CATSTRQGFVTGELFF. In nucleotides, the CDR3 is TGTGCCACCAGTACCCGACAGGGGTTTGTTACCGGGGAGCTGTTTTTT.

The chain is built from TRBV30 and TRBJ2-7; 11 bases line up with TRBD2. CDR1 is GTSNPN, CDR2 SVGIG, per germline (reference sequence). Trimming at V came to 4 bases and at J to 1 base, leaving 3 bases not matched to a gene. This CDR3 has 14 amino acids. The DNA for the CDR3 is TGTGCCTGGATGAGGACTAGCGGGTCCTACGAGCAGTACTTC. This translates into CAWMRTSGSYEQYF.

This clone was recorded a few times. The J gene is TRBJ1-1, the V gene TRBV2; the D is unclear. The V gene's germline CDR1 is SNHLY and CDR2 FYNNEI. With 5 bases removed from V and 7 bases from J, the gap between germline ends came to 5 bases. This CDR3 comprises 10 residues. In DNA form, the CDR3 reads TGTGCCAGCAGTTCAGGTGAAGCTTTCTTT. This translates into CASSSGEAFF.

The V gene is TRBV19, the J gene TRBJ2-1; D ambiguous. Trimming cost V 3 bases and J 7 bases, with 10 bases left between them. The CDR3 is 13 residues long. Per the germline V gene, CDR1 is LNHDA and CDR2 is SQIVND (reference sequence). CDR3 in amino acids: CASSITPINEQFF. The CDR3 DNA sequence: TGTGCCAGTAGTATTACCCCTATTAATGAGCAGTTCTTC.

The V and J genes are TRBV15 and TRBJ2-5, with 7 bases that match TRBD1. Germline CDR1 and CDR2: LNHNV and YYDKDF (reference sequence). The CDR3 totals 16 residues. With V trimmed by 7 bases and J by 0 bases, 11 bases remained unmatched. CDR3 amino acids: CATTQQGFGNQETQYF. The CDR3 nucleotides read TGTGCCACCACTCAACAGGGGTTCGGCAACCAAGAGACCCAGTACTTC. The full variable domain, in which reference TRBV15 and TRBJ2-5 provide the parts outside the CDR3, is DAMVIQNPRYQVTQFGKPVTLSCSQTLNHNVMYWYQQKSSQAPKLLFHYYDKDFNNEADTPDNFQSRRPNTSFCFLDIRSPGLGDTAMYLCATTQQGFGNQETQYFGPGTRLLVL.

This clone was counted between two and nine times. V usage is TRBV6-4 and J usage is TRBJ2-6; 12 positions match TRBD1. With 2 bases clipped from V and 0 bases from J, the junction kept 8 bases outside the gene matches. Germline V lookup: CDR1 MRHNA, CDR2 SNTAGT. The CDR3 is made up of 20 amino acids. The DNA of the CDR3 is TGTGCCAGCAGTGACGATACCTTGGGACAGGGGGCCTCTGGGGCCAACGTCCTGACTTTC. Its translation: CASSDDTLGQGASGANVLTF.

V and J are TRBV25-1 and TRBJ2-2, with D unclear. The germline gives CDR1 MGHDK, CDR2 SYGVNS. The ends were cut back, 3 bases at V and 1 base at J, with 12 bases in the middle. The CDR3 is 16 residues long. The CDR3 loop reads CASSEVRRENTGELFF. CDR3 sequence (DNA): TGTGCCAGCAGTGAGGTTAGAAGGGAGAACACCGGGGAGCTGTTTTTT.

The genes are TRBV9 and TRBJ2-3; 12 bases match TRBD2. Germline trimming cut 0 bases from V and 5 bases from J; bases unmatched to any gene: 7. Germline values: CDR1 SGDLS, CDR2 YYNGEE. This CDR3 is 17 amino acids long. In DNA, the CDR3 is TGTGCCAGCAGCGTAGCCCGGACTAGCGGGAAGGTAGATACGCAGTATTTT. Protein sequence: CASSVARTSGKVDTQYF. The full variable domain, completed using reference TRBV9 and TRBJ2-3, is DSGVTQTPKHLITATGQRVTLRCSPRSGDLSVYWYQQSLDQGLQFLIQYYNGEERAKGNILERFSAQQFPDLHSELNLSSLELGDSALYFCASSVARTSGKVDTQYFGPGTRLTVL.

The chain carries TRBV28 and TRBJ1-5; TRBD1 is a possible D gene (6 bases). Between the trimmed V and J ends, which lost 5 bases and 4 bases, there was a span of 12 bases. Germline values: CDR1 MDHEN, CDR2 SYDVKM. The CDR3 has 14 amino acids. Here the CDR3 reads CASSPRTANQPQHF. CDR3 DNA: TGTGCCAGCAGTCCCCGGACAGCGAATCAGCCCCAGCATTTT.

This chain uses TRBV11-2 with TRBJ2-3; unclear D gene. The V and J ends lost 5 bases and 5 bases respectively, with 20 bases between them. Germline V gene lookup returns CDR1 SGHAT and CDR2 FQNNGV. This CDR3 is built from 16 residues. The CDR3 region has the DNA TGTGCCAGCAGCCAAGCCCTAGATGGGGATGTAGATACGCAGTATTTT. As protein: CASSQALDGDVDTQYF.

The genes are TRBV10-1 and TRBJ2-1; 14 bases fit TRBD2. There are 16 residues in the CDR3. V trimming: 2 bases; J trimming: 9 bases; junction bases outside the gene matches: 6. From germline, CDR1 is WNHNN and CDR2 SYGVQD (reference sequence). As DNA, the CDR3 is TGCGCCAGCAGTGAGGGACTAGCGGGAGGACGGGGTGAGCAGTTCTTC. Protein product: CASSEGLAGGRGEQFF.

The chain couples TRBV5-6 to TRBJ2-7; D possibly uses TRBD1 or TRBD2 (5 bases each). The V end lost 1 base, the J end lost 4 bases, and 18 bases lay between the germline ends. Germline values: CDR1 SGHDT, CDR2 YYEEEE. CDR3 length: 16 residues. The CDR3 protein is CASSLSPFSGLYEQYF. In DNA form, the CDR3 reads TGTGCCAGCAGCTTGTCACCCTTTTCGGGGCTATACGAGCAGTACTTC.

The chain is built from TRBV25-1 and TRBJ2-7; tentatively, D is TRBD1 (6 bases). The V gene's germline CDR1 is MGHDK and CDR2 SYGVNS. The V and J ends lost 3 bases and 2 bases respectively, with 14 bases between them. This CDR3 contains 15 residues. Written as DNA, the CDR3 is TGTGCCAGCAGTGACCGGGACATAGGTACCTACGAGCAGTACTTC. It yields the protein CASSDRDIGTYEQYF.

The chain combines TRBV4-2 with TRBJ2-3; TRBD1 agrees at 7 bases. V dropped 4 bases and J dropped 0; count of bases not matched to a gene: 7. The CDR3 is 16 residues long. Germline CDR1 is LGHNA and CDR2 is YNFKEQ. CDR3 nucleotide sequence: TGTGCCAGCAGCCTCAAGGACAGGCAAAGCACAGATACGCAGTATTTT. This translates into CASSLKDRQSTDTQYF.

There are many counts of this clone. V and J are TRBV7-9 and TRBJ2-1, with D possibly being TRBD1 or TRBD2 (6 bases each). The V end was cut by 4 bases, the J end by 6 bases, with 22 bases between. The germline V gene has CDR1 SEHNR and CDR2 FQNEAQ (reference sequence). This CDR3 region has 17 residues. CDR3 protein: CASSSNRRGVTFNEQFF. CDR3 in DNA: TGTGCCAGCAGCTCCAATCGGAGGGGGGTTACCTTCAATGAGCAGTTCTTC.

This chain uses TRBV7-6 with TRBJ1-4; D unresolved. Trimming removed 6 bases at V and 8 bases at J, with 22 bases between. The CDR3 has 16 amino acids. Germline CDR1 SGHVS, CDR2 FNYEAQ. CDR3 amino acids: CASRRLRGHLKEKLFF. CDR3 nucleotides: TGTGCCAGCAGGCGCTTACGGGGTCACCTAAAGGAAAAACTGTTTTTT. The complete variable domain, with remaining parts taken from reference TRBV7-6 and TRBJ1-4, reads GAGVSQSPRYKVTKRGQDVALRCDPISGHVSLYWYRQALGQGPEFLTYFNYEAQQDKSGLPNDRFSAERPEGSISTLTIQRTEQRDSAMYRCASRRLRGHLKEKLFFGSGTQLSVL.

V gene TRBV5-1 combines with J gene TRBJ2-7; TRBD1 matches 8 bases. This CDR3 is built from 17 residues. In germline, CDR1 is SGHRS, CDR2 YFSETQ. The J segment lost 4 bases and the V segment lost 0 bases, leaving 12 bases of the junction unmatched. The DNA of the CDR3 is TGCGCCAGCAGCTTGGCCAGAAAAGGACAGGGATATTACGAGCAGTACTTC. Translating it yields CASSLARKGQGYYEQYF.

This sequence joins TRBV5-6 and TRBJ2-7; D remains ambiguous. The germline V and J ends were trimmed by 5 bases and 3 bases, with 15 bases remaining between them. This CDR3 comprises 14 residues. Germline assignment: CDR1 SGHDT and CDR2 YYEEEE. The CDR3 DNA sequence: TGTGCCAGCAGTTTAGGGAAGTCCTTCTACGAGCAGTACTTC. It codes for CASSLGKSFYEQYF. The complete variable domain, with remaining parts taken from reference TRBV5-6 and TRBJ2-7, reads DAGVTQSPTHLIKTRGQQVTLRCSPKSGHDTVSWYQQALGQGPQFIFQYYEEEERQRGNFPDRFSGHQFPNYSSELNVNALLLGDSALYLCASSLGKSFYEQYFGPGTRLTVT.

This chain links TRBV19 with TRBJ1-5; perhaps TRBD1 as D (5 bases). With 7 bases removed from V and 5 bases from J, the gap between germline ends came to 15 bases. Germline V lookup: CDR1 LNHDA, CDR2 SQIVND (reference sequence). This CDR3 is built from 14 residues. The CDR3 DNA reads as TGTGCCAGTATGTGGCTAACAGGTGATCAGCCCCAGCATTTT. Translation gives CASMWLTGDQPQHF.

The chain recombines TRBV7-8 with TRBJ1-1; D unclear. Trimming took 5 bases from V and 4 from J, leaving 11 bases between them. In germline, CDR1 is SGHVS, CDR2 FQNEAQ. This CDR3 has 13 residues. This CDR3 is CASSPGRSTEAFF. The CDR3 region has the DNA TGTGCCAGCAGCCCCGGACGGAGCACTGAAGCTTTCTTT.

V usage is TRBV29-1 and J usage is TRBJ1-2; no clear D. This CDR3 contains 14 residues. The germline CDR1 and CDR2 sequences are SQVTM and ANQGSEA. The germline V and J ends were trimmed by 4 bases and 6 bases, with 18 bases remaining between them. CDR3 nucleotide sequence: TGCAGCGTTGTCAGACCGAACGCCCTCAATGGCTACACCTTC. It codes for CSVVRPNALNGYTF.

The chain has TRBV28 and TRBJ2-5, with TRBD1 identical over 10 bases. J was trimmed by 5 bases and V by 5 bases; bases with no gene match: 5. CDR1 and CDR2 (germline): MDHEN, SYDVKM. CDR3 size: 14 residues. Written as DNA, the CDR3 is TGTGCCAGCAGTCCAGACAGGGGGCTGGAGACCCAGTACTTC. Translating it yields CASSPDRGLETQYF.

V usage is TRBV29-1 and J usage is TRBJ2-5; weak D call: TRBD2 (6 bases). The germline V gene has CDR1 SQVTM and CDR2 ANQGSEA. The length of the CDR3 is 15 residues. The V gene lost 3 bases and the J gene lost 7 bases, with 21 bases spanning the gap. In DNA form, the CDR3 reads TGCAGCGTTGATTGGGGGTGCGGGGATTTGGGGACCCAGTACTTC. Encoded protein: CSVDWGCGDLGTQYF.

The CDR3 here is CASSPYGTGGSMNTEAFF. For the CDR3, the DNA is TGTGCCAGCTCACCATACGGGACAGGGGGAAGTATGAACACTGAAGCTTTCTTT. The genes are TRBV18 and TRBJ1-1; TRBD1 agrees at 11 bases. Trimming at V came to 2 bases and at J to 0 bases, leaving 8 bases not matched to a gene. The CDR3 has 18 residues. Germline V lookup: CDR1 KGHSH, CDR2 LQKENI. Based on the CDR3 plus reference TRBV18 and TRBJ1-1, the full variable domain is NAGVMQNPRHLVRRRGQEARLRCSPMKGHSHVYWYRQLPEEGLKFMVYLQKENIIDESGMPKERFSAEFPKEGPSILRIQQVVRGDSAAYFCASSPYGTGGSMNTEAFFGQGTRLTVV.

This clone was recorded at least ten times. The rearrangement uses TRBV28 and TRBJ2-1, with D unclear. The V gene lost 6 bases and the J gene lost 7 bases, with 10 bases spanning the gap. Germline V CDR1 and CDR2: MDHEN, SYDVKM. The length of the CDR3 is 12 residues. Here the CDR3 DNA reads TGTGCCAGCAGCCCGACTCGTAATGAGCAGTTCTTC. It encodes CASSPTRNEQFF.